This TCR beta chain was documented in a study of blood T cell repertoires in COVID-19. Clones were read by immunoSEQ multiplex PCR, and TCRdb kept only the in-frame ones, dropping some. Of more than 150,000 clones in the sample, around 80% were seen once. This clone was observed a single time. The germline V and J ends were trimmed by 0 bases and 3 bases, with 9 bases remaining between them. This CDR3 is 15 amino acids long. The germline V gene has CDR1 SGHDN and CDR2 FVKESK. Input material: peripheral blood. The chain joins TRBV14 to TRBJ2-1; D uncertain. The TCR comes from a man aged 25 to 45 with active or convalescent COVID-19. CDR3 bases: TGTGCCAGCAGCCAAGATAACAGCCACTACAATGAGCAGTTCTTC. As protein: CASSQDNSHYNEQFF.